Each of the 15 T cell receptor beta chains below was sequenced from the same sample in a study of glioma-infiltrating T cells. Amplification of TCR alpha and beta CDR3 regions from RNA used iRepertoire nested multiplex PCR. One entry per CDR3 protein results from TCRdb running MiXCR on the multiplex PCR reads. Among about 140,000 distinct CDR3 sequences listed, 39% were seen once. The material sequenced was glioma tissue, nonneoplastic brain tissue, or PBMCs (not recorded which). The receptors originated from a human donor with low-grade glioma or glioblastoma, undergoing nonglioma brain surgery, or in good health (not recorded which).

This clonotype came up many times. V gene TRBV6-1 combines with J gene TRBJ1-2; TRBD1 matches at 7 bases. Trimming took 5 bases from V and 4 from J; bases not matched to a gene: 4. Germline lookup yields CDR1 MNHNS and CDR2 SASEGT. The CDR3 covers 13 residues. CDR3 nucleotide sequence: TGTGCCAGCAGTTCGAGGGACAGCTATGGCTACACCTTC. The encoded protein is CASSSRDSYGYTF.

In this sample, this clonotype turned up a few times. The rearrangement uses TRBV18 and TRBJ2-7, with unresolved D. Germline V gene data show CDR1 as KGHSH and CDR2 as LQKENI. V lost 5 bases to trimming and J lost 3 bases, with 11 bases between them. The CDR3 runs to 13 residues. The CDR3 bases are TGTGCCAGCTCAAACAGTCCACGCTACGAGCAGTACTTC. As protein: CASSNSPRYEQYF.

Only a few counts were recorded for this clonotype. CDR3 in amino acids: CAIRPGLAGGPTDTQYF. In DNA, the CDR3 is TGTGCCATCCGCCCCGGACTAGCGGGAGGGCCGACAGATACGCAGTATTTT. The chain joins TRBV10-3 to TRBJ2-3; 15 bases agree with TRBD2. The CDR3 has 17 amino acids. Trimming at V came to 8 bases and at J to 3 bases, leaving 9 bases not matched to a gene. Germline CDR1 ENHRY, CDR2 SYGVKD.

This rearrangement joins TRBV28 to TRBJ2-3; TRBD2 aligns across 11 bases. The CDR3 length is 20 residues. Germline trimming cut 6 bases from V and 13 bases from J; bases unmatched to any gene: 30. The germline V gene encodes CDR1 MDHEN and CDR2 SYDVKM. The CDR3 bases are TGTGCCAGCAGCCATGAGGACGGTTACAGGGGGCTAGCGGGAGGAGTTTTGGAGTATTTT. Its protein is CASSHEDGYRGLAGGVLEYF. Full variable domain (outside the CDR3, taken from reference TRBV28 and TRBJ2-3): DVKVTQSSRYLVKRTGEKVFLECVQDMDHENMFWYRQDPGLGLRLIYFSYDVKMKEKGDIPEGYSVSREKKERFSLILESASTNQTSMYLCASSHEDGYRGLAGGVLEYFGPGTRLTVL.

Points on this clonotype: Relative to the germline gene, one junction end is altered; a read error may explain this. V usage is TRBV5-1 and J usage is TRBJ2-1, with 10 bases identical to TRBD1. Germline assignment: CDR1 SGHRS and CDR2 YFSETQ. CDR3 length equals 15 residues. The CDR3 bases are TGCGCCAGCAGCGAAGGACAGGGGGTTTACAGTGAGCAGTTCTTC. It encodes CASSEGQGVYSEQFF.

CDR3 amino acids: CASSPTGKHQPQHF. Here the CDR3 DNA reads TGTGCCAGCAGCCCAACAGGGAAACATCAGCCCCAGCATTTT. V and J are TRBV28 and TRBJ1-5; maybe TRBD1 (6 bases). Trimming cost V 6 bases and J 5 bases, with 14 bases left between them. Germline CDR1 is MDHEN and CDR2 is SYDVKM. The CDR3 spans 14 residues.

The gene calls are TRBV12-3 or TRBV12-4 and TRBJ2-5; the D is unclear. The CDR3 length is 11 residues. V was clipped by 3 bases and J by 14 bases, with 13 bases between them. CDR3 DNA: TGTGCCAGCAGTTTTGGGCGGACCCTCTACTTC. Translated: CASSFGRTLYF.

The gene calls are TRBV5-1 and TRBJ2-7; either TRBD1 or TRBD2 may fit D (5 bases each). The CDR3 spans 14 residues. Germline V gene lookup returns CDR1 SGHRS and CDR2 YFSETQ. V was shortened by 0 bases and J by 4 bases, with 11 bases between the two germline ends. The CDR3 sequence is CASSLGDGIYEQYF. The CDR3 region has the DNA TGCGCCAGCAGCTTGGGGGACGGAATTTACGAGCAGTACTTC. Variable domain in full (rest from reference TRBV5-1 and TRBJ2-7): KAGVTQTPRYLIKTRGQQVTLSCSPISGHRSVSWYQQTPGQGLQFLFEYFSETQRNKGNFPGRFSGRQFSNSRSEMNVSTLELGDSALYLCASSLGDGIYEQYFGPGTRLTVT.

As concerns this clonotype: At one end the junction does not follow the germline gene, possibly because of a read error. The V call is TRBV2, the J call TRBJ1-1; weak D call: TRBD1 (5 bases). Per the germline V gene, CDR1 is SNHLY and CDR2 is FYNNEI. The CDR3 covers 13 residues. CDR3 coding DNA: TGTGCCAGCAAAGACGGGGCGGAGACTGAGGCTTTCTTT. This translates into CASKDGAETEAFF.

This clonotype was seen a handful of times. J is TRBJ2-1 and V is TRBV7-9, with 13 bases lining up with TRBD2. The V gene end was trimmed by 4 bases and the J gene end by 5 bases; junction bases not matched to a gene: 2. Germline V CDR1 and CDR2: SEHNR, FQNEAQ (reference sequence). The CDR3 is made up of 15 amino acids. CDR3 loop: CASSWGLAGNNEQFF. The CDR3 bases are TGTGCCAGCAGCTGGGGACTAGCGGGAAACAATGAGCAGTTCTTC.

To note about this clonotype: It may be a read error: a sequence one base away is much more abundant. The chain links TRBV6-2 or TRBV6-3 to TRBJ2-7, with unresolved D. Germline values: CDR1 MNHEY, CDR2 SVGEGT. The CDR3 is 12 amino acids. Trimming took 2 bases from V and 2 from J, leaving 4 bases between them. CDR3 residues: CASSYTPYEQYF. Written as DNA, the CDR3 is TGTGCCAGCAGTTACACCCCCTACGAGCAGTACTTC.

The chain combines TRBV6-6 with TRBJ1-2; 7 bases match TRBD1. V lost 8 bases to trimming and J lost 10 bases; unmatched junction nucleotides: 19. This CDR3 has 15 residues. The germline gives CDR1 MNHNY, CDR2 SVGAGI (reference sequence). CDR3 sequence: CASLEDRETGIDYTF. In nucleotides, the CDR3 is TGTGCCAGCTTGGAGGACCGTGAGACAGGGATTGACTACACCTTC.

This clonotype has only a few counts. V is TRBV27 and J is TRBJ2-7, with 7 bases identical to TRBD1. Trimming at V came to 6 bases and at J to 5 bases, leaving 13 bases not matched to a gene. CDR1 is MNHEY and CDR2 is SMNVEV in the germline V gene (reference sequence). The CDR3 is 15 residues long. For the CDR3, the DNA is TGTGCCAGCAGCCCCGATCCGGGACAGTCCCACGAGCAGTACTTC. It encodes CASSPDPGQSHEQYF.

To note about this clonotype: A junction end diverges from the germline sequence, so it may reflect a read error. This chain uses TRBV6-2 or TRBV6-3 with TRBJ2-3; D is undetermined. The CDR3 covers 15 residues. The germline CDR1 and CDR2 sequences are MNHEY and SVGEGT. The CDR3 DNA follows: TGTGCCATCAGTGAGTCGGGCTACTACACAGATACGCAGTATTTT. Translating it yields CAISESGYYTDTQYF.

DNA for the CDR3: TGTGCCAGCAGCTTACTCCCCGGTGGGGCGTACAAAAACATTCAGTACTTC. It encodes CASSLLPGGAYKNIQYF. The chain couples TRBV7-2 to TRBJ2-4, with D possibly being TRBD1 (5 bases). Germline CDR1 SGHTA, CDR2 FQGNSA. Trimming removed 2 bases from V and 3 bases from J, with 17 bases in between. This CDR3 comprises 17 residues.